These 8 T cell receptor beta chains were all obtained from the same sample, sequenced in a study of T cell responses to AZD1222 COVID-19 vaccine. The protocol was immunoSEQ multiplex PCR, while the TCRdb copy is restricted to in-frame clones and leaves out a portion. This table has 65,000 to 95,000 clones, about 85% appearing once. The material sequenced was peripheral blood, taken on day 0 of AZD1222 vaccination. These receptors all stem from an adult in good health.

V is TRBV7-2 and J is TRBJ1-2, with a tentative D call TRBD1 (5 bases). Trimming removed 3 bases at V and 5 bases at J, with 7 bases between. CDR1 is SGHTA, CDR2 FQGNSA, per germline. The CDR3 loop spans 12 amino acids. CDR3 sequence reads: CASSFDSYGYTF. The CDR3 nucleotides are TGTGCCAGCAGCTTCGACAGTTATGGCTACACCTTC. Using reference TRBV7-2 and TRBJ1-2 for the parts outside the CDR3, the full variable domain is GAGVSQSPSNKVTEKGKDVELRCDPISGHTALYWYRQSLGQGLEFLIYFQGNSAPDKSGLPSDRFSAERTGGSVSTLTIQRTQQEDSAVYLCASSFDSYGYTFGSGTRLTVV.

The CDR3 bases are TGTGCCAGAAAAAACCAGGGTAATGAGCAGTTCTTC. It codes for CARKNQGNEQFF. This sequence joins TRBV19 and TRBJ2-1, with a weak D call TRBD1 (5 bases). This CDR3 has 12 amino acids. Germline CDR1 is LNHDA and CDR2 is SQIVND (reference sequence). V lost 9 bases, J lost 7 bases, and 13 bases lay in between.

This chain connects TRBV27 to TRBJ2-3; 10 bases match TRBD1. The CDR3 sequence is 14 residues long. Trimming took 7 bases from V and 4 from J; bases not matched to a gene: 5. Germline V gene sequence: CDR1 MNHEY, CDR2 SMNVEV (reference sequence). DNA of the CDR3: TGTGCCAGCATAGGGACAGGGGCCCCAGATACGCAGTATTTT. Amino acids: CASIGTGAPDTQYF.

About this clone itself: One junction end disagrees with the germline gene, perhaps due to a read error. The chain uses TRBV12-3 or TRBV12-4 and TRBJ1-2, with 7 bases identical to TRBD1. The CDR3 has 13 amino acids. CDR3 sequence reads: CVSSRTGDYGYTF. Written as DNA, the CDR3 is TGTGTCAGCAGTAGGACAGGTGATTATGGCTACACCTTC.

The V call is TRBV19, the J call TRBJ1-5, with 11 bases aligning to TRBD1. Per the germline V gene, CDR1 is LNHDA and CDR2 is SQIVND (reference sequence). This CDR3 has 14 residues. The trim removed 5 bases at V and 4 bases at J, leaving 1 base unmatched. The CDR3 coding sequence is TGTGCCAGTAGTGGGGACAGGGGGAATCAGCCCCAGCATTTT. Translating it yields CASSGDRGNQPQHF.

The chain uses TRBV5-6 and TRBJ2-4; 7 nucleotides agree with TRBD1. Germline-derived CDR1 and CDR2 are SGHDT and YYEEEE. The CDR3 has 16 residues. Unmatched junction bases numbered 7, after V lost 4 bases and J lost 0 bases. As DNA, the CDR3 is TGTGCCAGCAGCCCCGGGACAGCCTTAGCCAAAAACATTCAGTACTTC. It yields the protein CASSPGTALAKNIQYF.

The chain links TRBV28 to TRBJ2-5; no clear D. CDR3 length equals 14 residues. CDR1 is MDHEN, CDR2 SYDVKM, per germline. The V end lost 3 bases, the J end lost 2 bases, and 10 bases lay between the germline ends. The CDR3 DNA reads as TGTGCCAGCAGTTTGTTGCGGACGCAAGAGACCCAGTACTTC. Translated, it gives CASSLLRTQETQYF.

The rearrangement links TRBV6-5 to TRBJ2-7; a weak D match, TRBD2 (6 bases). CDR3 length equals 16 residues. Germline V gene lookup returns CDR1 MNHEY and CDR2 SVGAGI. V lost 0 bases and J 3 bases, leaving 15 bases between the germline ends. CDR3 DNA sequence: TGTGCCAGCAGTTACTCCTCATGGGGGGTGGGCTACGAGCAGTACTTC. Translation gives CASSYSSWGVGYEQYF.